This TCR beta chain appears in the sequencing data of a study of spatial heterogeneity in lung cancer (dated by TCRdb to between 2018 and 2021). Notes on the research overall: More beta-chain than alpha-chain transcripts were consistently detected, likely reflecting higher beta-chain transcript abundance. In tumor regions, TCR transcript counts showed a strong correlation with a T cell transcriptional module score derived from matched bulk RNA-seq. In the raw uncorrected reads, each unique combination of TCR and UMI appeared more than ten times on average. In non-small cell lung cancer, the study made a quantitative comparison of TCR alpha and beta repertoires among multiple tumor regions, matched nontumor lung and blood. TCR repertoire features were related to nonsynonymous mutation counts determined by whole-exome sequencing of tumor tissue. Both alpha and beta chains were TCR-sequenced in samples taken at surgery, namely 220 tumor regions, around 61 matched nontumor lung samples and 50 to 60 PBMC samples.

In the paper's terms, the time point label means: sample taken at primary tumor resection. The donors were some 76 patients from the lung TRACERx cohort who had early-stage, untreated non-small cell lung cancer. Whole RNA extracted from tumor and nontumor lung tissue, or from cryopreserved PBMC samples, was used for TCR sequencing without cell sorting. Only patients for whom sufficient RNA was available from at least two tumor regions were selected for TCR sequencing. Tumor and adjacent nontumor lung specimens were reviewed by a lung pathologist before selection. Findings and caveats that apply to the study as a whole: Confirming at a functional level the hypothesis that regional TCRs recognize regional mutations was considered to require additional single-cell paired TCR alpha and beta sequencing. TCR-seq coverage of tumor T cells was estimated at only around 6.7% for alpha chains and 13% for beta chains. The tumor nonsynonymous mutation count correlated with the number of expanded intratumoral alpha and beta TCRs. Counts of ubiquitous and regional expanded TCRs correlated with counts of ubiquitous and regional nonsynonymous mutations, respectively.

Libraries were built with 5' RACE. Instrument on record: NextSeq 500. The TCR library protocol attached a unique molecular identifier to each TCR cDNA molecule to allow correction of PCR and sequencing errors. Per the original workflow: TCR identification, UMI-based error correction and CDR3 extraction were performed with Decombinator tools. Expanded TCRs were defined as those above a frequency of 2 per 1,000, corresponding to the top 1% of the tumor frequency distribution. Expanded tumor TCRs were classed as regional if statistically deemed absent (corrected P<0.05) from at least one tumor region, otherwise ubiquitous. Rényi diversity was computed with the R vegan package after subsampling each repertoire 100 times to 5,000 TCRs. CDR3 similarity networks were constructed using string-kernel similarity of amino acid triplets, with links drawn between CDR3s whose pairwise similarity was above 0.82. TCRdb applied fastp at Q25 and MiXCR to the public reads, then kept only in-frame beta chains. Every distinct CDR3 protein forms one entry, paired with its most common genes and DNA. None of the V and J calls come from the authors' own analysis; TCRdb made them. The sample table holds 5,700 or so distinct CDR3 sequences, of which roughly an eighth were seen once. The biggest ten clones account for just over 15% of the sample.

CDR1 and CDR2, per the germline V gene, are SGHTA and FQGNSA. Trimming removed 1 base from V and 5 bases from J, leaving 14 bases between the germline ends. The CDR3 sequence holds 15 residues, the cysteine and phenylalanine included. The retained sequence is limited to the CDR3, 45 bases, with the frame set at the first base. This clonotype is described as large (0.1 to 1%). What this receptor recognizes is not known. Within one base of it there is no much larger clone, and no base qualities were kept. The starting material was lung tumor tissue, obtained at surgery. The chain is encoded by TRBV7-2 joined to TRBJ1-2, with TRBD1 tentatively as D gene (6 bases match). The origin of this receptor is a female donor with early-stage non-small cell lung cancer. In nucleotide form, the sequence is TGTGCCAGCAGCTTAGACGGGACATACACTTATGGCTACACCTTC. This encodes CASSLDGTYTYGYTF.